The rows below give T cell receptor beta chains drawn from one sample of a study of OX40 agonist ivuxolimab in advanced cancers. Profiled with immunoSEQ multiplex PCR; TCRdb holds only in-frame clones, not every one. The sample holds tens of thousands of clones, about 90% seen once. Specimen: CD4+ or CD8+ T cells sorted from blood, collected in a trial of the OX40 agonist ivuxolimab. The receptors were sampled from an adult with an advanced solid tumor such as melanoma, head and neck, liver or kidney cancer. Both conserved end residues are trimmed from each CDR3. Fields, in order: V gene, J gene, D gene, CDR3 protein. A D gene is named only where the DNA matches it firmly.

TRBV5-4,TRBJ2-1,TRBD2,ASSLIAGGSYHNEQF
TRBV7-9,TRBJ1-1,NA,ASSLAEENTEAF
TRBV5-1,TRBJ2-2,TRBD1,ASGNQQLSGTVNTGELF
TRBV27,TRBJ2-5,NA,ASSFGLGQETQY
TRBV6-1,TRBJ2-1,NA,ASSAILAPGNEQF
TRBV27,TRBJ2-3,TRBD2,ASSLLAGGSDTQY
TRBV4-1,TRBJ2-3,TRBD1,ASSQGQGYTDTQY
TRBV11-3,TRBJ2-5,NA,ASSPNRMGETQY
TRBV4-2,TRBJ2-1,NA,ASSQERAHEQF
TRBV9,TRBJ2-1,TRBD2,ASSAFTLAGGPEF
TRBV29-1,TRBJ1-1,TRBD1,SATGQTEAF
TRBV11-2,TRBJ2-1,TRBD2,ASSLALAGFNEQF
TRBV6-5,TRBJ2-2,NA,VTGWSNTGELF
TRBV5-1,TRBJ2-3,NA,ASRRLGGGDTQY
TRBV28,TRBJ2-7,NA,ASRAGTLPYEQY
TRBV27,TRBJ1-4,TRBD1,ASTGTGTNEKLF
TRBV27,TRBJ2-2,NA,ASSLLAGSTGELF
TRBV7-9,TRBJ1-1,NA,ASSLDVNTEAF
TRBV4-2,TRBJ2-4,TRBD2,ASSQDSGIANIQY
TRBV15,TRBJ2-3,TRBD1,ATSRDQGALDTQY
TRBV4-1,TRBJ1-1,NA,ASSQTQGSGTEAF
TRBV29-1,TRBJ2-3,NA,SVVANTQY
TRBV9,TRBJ1-1,NA,ASSVGQGPKGTEAF
TRBV29-1,TRBJ2-2,TRBD1,SVEEGIGGQGNTGELF
TRBV7-9,TRBJ2-2,NA,ASSSLASGNTGELF
TRBV5-3,TRBJ2-1,NA,ARSQPHPGRRGGYNEQF
TRBV11-2,TRBJ2-1,NA,ASRNSGYEQF
TRBV30,TRBJ1-6,NA,AWSVATTYNSPLH